The next 3 T cell receptor beta chains were all read from a single sample in a study of blood T cell repertoires in COVID-19. Assay used: immunoSEQ multiplex PCR; TCRdb lists only in-frame clones, some missing. The sample has fewer than 200,000 clones, 84% seen once; the top ten hold about 12%. The sequencing sample was made of PBMCs or T cells enriched from blood (not recorded which). Every receptor here comes from a man aged 50 to 60 who had recovered from COVID-19.

CDR3 sequence: CGVAVANEQFF. The CDR3 DNA is TGCGGTGTAGCGGTGGCGAATGAGCAGTTCTTC. This chain joins TRBV20-1 and TRBJ2-1; possibly TRBD2 for D (6 bases). The CDR3 runs to 11 residues. In germline, CDR1 is DFQATT, CDR2 SNEGSKA (reference sequence).

The table lists this clone with a count of one. The chain uses TRBV5-1 and TRBJ1-4; D remains unclear. V was pared by 4 bases and J by 2 bases, with 9 bases between. From germline, CDR1 is SGHRS and CDR2 YFSETQ. The CDR3 sequence is 14 residues long. CDR3 DNA: TGCGCCAGCAGCGAGGGAGGGACTAATGAAAAACTGTTTTTT. Translated: CASSEGGTNEKLFF. Drawing the rest from reference TRBV5-1 and TRBJ1-4, the complete variable domain is KAGVTQTPRYLIKTRGQQVTLSCSPISGHRSVSWYQQTPGQGLQFLFEYFSETQRNKGNFPGRFSGRQFSNSRSEMNVSTLELGDSALYLCASSEGGTNEKLFFGSGTQLSVL.

The table lists this clone with a few counts. The CDR3 protein is CASSQDWWQEYGYTF. The CDR3 region has the DNA TGCGCCAGCAGCCAAGATTGGTGGCAGGAATATGGCTACACCTTC. The chain recombines TRBV4-1 with TRBJ1-2; no firm D call. Germline CDR1 MGHRA, CDR2 YSYEKL. V was pared by 0 bases and J by 5 bases, with 13 bases between. This CDR3 is built from 15 residues.